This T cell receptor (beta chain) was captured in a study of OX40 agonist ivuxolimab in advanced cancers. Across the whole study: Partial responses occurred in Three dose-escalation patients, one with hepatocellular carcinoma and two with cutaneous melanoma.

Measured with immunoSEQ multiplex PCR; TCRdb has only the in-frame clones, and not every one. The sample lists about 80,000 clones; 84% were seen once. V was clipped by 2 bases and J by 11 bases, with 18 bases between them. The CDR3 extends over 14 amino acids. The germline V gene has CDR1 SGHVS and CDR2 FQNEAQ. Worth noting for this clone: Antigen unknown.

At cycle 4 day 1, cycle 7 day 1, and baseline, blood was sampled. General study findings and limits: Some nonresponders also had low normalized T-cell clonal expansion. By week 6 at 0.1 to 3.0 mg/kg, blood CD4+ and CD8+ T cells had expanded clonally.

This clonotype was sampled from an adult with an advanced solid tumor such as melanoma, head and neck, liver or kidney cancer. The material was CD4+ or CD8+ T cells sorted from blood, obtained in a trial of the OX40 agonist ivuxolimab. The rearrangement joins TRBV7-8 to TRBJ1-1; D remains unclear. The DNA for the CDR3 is TGTGCCAGCAGCTTACTTAGGACGGGAGGAGCGGCTTTCTTT. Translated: CASSLLRTGGAAFF.